This note documents a single T cell receptor beta chain sequence. This clonotype has ten or more counts. It has no known antigen specificity. Nothing much larger sits one base from this clone, and base qualities are not available. Preparation of the library involved RACE. Data came from a NextSeq 500. During library preparation, unique molecular identifiers were attached to individual cDNA molecules so that TCRs could be counted in a quantitative, reproducible way. Each blood RNA sample was used to sequence both TCR alpha and TCR beta chains. The study's own analysis went as follows. Samples had a median of about 96,000 TCRs, with a range from roughly 20,000 to 700,000. V, J and CDR3 annotation of the TCR reads was performed with the Decombinator software suite. Every sample was subsampled to the same number of TCRs (28,000) for the PS versus PT1 abundance plots. Expanded TCRs were defined as absent before sensitization and observed at least eight times at the 2-week time point. TCRdb reprocessing: public reads trimmed at Q25 with fastp, clones called with MiXCR, in-frame beta chains kept. Rows are combined by CDR3 protein, so each entry shows the most common genes and DNA. Clone size and V and J calls follow TCRdb, not the original study. Within this sample are some 200,000 distinct CDR3 sequences, with approximately 29% of them counted one time only. The ten largest clones capture 2.9% of the sample.

The sample comes from a study of human T cells and chemical hapten exposure (TCRdb year 2021). Study-wide context: For sensitization, 2% DPC in acetone was applied to a 2 cm by 2 cm area of upper inner arm skin. Patient blood was sampled pre-sensitization (week 0) and at 2, 6 and about 24 weeks after DPC sensitization. Blood for TCR sequencing was provided by twenty-nine alopecia patients at one to four time points (pre-sensitization, 2, 6 and 24 weeks). Patients additionally received weekly therapeutic DPC doses to the scalp throughout the approximately 25-week study period. The libraries were sequenced as a pool, and the TCR yield per sample differed mostly because of small variations in library volumes within the pool. Peripheral blood TCR repertoire changes were tracked in vivo in alopecia patients during primary and secondary sensitization to the hapten diphenylcyclopropenone (DPC). Patch testing was done on the upper back using Finn chambers containing 0.01% DPC, and results were scored after 6 days according to International Contact Dermatitis Research Group standards. Most of the patients in the cohort were female, and the cohort covered alopecia areata with under or over 50% scalp involvement, alopecia totalis and alopecia universalis.

This specimen's time point label, interpreted: pre-sensitization, week 0. This specimen's treatment or condition label, per the study, means: therapeutic diphenylcyclopropenone sensitization with weekly scalp DPC. At each patch-test visit, blood was drawn before the patch test was applied. To be eligible, patients had to be aged 18 to 70, diagnosed with alopecia and judged suitable for DPC therapy, while pregnant patients were excluded. Total RNA was extracted from unfractionated whole blood that had been collected in Tempus Blood RNA tubes. Beyond this particular receptor, the publication reports: Alopecia, a presumed autoimmune disease, was present in all patients, so the immune response of the patients might differ from that of healthy individuals. Significantly more large CDR3 similarity clusters were formed by expanded TCRs than by pre-sensitization or healthy control sets, consistent with antigen-driven responses. A positive correlation was found between the number of PT1 expanded TCRs and patch test score, with significance reached at thresholds 8, 16 and 32 but not 4. No change with DPC sensitization was found in the number of TCRs above 1 in 1000 frequency, and no evidence of global repertoire structure alterations was found. Repeated subsampling changed both the strength of the expansion versus patch-test correlation and the threshold at which the correlation became significant.

In the germline V gene, CDR1 corresponds to MDHEN and CDR2 to SYDVKM. The cysteine opens and the phenylalanine closes a CDR3 of 15 amino acids. The read is trimmed to its CDR3 DNA, 45 bases read in frame from base 1. V is clipped by 5 bases and J by 2 bases, and the sequence between their germline boundaries is 13 bases long. Source: whole blood, taken in connection with sensitization to the hapten diphenylcyclopropenone (DPC). The sequence came from a woman in her twenties or thirties with alopecia areata. Some clones in this sample may be carry-over from other donors' samples. The sequence links TRBV28 to TRBJ1-3, and possibly TRBD1, on 6 matching bases. The nucleotides read TGTGCCAGCAGTCCCTCGGCAGGGGCTGGAAACACCATATATTTT. Translated, this is CASSPSAGAGNTIYF.